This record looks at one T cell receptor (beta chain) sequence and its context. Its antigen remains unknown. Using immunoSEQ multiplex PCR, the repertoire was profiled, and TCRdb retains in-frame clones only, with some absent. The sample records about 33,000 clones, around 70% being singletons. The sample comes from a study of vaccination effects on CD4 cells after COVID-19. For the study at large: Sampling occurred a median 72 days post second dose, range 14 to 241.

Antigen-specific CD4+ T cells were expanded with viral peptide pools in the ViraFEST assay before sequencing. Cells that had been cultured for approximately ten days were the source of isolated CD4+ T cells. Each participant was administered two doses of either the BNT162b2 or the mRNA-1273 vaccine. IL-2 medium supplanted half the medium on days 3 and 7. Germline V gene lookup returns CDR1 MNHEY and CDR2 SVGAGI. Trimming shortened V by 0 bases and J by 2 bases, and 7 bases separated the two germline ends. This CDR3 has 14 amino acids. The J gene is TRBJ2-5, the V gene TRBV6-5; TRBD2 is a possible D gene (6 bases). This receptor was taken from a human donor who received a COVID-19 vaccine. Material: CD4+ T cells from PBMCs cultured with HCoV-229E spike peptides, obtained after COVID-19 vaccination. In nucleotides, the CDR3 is TGTGCCAGCAGTTACTCGGGGGGACAAGAGACCCAGTACTTC. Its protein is CASSYSGGQETQYF.